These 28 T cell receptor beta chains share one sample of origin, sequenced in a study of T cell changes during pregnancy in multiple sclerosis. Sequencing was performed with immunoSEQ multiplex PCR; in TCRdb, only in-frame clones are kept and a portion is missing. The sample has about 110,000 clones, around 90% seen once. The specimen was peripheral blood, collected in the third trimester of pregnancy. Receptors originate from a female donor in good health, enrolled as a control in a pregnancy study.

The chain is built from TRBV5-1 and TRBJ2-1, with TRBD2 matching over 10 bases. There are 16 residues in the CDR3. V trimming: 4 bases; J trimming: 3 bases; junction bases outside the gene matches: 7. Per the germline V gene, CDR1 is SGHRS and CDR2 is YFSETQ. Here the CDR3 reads CASSAGSGGLYNEQFF. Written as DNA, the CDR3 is TGCGCCAGCAGCGCCGGTAGCGGGGGGCTCTACAATGAGCAGTTCTTC.

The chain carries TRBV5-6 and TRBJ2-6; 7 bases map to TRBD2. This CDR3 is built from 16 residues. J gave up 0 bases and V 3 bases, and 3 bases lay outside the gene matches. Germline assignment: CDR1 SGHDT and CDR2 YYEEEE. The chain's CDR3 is CASSWGGVSGANVLTF. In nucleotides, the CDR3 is TGTGCCAGCAGCTGGGGGGGGGTCTCTGGGGCCAACGTCCTGACTTTC.

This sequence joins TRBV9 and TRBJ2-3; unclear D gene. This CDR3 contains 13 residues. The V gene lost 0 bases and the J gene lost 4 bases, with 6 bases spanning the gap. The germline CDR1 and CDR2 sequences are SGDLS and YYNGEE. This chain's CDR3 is CASSVDFADTQYF. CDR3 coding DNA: TGTGCCAGCAGCGTAGATTTCGCAGATACGCAGTATTTT.

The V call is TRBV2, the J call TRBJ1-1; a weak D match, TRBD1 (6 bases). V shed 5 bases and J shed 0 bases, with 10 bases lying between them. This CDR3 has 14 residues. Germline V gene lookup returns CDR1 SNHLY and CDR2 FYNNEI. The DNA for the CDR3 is TGTGCCAGCAGTATCAGACAGGTGAACACTGAAGCTTTCTTT. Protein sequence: CASSIRQVNTEAFF.

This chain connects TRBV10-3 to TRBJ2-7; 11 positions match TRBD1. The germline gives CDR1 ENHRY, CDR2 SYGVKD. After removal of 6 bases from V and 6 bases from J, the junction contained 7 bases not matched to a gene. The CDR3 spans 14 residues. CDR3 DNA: TGTGCCATCAGCCCGGACAGGGGGCTTTCCGAGCAGTACTTC. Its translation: CAISPDRGLSEQYF.

The CDR3 region has the DNA TGTGCCAGCAGTCCCTACCGGGGGACCGCTAACTATGGCTACACCTTC. Protein sequence: CASSPYRGTANYGYTF. V usage is TRBV28 and J usage is TRBJ1-2; maybe TRBD1 (5 bases). Trimming stripped 5 bases from V and 0 bases from J, with 16 bases between. The CDR3 consists of 16 residues. Germline V gives CDR1 MDHEN, CDR2 SYDVKM.

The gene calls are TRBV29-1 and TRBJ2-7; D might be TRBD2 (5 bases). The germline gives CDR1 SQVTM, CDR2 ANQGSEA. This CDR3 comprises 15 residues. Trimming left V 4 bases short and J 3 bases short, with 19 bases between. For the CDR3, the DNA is TGCAGCGTTGCGGTTTCGGGGAGAAACCTCTACGAGCAGTACTTC. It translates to CSVAVSGRNLYEQYF.

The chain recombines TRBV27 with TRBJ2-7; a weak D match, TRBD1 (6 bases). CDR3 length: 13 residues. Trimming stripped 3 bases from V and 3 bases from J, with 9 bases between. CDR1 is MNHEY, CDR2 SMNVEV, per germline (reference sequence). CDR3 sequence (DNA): TGTGCCAGCAGTTTTGGGGACAACTACGAGCAGTACTTC. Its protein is CASSFGDNYEQYF.

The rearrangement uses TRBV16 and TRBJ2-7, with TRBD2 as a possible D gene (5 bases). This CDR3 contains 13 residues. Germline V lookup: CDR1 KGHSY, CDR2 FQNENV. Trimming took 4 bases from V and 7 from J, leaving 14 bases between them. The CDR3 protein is CASSPRRGLEQYF. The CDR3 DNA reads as TGTGCCAGCAGCCCACGACGAGGGTTGGAGCAGTACTTC.

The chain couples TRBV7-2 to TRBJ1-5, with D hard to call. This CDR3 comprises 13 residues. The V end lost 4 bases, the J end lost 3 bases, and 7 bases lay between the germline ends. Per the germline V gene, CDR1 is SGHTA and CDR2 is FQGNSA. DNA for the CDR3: TGTGCCAGCAGCTCAGGACTCAATCAGCCCCAGCATTTT. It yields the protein CASSSGLNQPQHF. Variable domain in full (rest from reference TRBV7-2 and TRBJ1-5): GAGVSQSPSNKVTEKGKDVELRCDPISGHTALYWYRQSLGQGLEFLIYFQGNSAPDKSGLPSDRFSAERTGGSVSTLTIQRTQQEDSAVYLCASSSGLNQPQHFGDGTRLSIL.

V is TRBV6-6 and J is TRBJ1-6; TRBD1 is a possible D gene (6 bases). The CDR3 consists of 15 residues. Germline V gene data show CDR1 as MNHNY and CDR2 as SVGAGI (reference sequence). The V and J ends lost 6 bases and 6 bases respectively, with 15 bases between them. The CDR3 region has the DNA TGTGCCAGCAGCCGTAAGACAGGCCCTAATTCACCCCTCCACTTT. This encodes CASSRKTGPNSPLHF.

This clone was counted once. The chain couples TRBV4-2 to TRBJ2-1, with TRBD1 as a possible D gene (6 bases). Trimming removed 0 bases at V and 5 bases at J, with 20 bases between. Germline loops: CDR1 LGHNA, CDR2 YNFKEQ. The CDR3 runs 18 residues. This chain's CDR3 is CASSQDLPRTVINNEQFF. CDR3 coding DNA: TGTGCCAGCAGCCAAGATCTCCCCCGGACAGTAATAAACAATGAGCAGTTCTTC.

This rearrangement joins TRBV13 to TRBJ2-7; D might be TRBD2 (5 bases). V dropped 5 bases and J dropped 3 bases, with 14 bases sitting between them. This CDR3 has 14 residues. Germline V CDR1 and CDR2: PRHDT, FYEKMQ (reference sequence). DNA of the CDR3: TGTGCCAGCAGCACGGGATGGCCTAACTACGAGCAGTACTTC. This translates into CASSTGWPNYEQYF.

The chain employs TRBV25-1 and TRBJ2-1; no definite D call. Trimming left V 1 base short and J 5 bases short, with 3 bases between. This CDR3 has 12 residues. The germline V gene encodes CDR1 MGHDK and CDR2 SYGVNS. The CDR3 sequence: CASSESDNEQFF. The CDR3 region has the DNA TGTGCCAGCAGTGAATCGGACAATGAGCAGTTCTTC.

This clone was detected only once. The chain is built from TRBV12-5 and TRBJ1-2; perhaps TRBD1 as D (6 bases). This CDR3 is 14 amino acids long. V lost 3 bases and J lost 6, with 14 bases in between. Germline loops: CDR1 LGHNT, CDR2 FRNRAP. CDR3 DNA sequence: TGTGCTAGTGGTTTTTTAGGGGGGGTGGATGGCTACACCTTC. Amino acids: CASGFLGGVDGYTF. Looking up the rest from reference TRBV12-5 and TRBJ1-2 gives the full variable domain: DARVTQTPRHKVTEMGQEVTMRCQPILGHNTVFWYRQTMMQGLELLAYFRNRAPLDDSGMPKDRFSAEMPDATLATLKIQPSEPRDSAVYFCASGFLGGVDGYTFGSGTRLTVV.

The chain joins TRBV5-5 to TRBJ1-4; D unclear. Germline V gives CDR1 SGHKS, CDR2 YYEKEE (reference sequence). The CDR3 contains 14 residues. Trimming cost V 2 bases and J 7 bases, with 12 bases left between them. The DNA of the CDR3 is TGTGCCAGCAGCTTCGGAGGGTCGGGTGAAAAACTGTTTTTT. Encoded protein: CASSFGGSGEKLFF.

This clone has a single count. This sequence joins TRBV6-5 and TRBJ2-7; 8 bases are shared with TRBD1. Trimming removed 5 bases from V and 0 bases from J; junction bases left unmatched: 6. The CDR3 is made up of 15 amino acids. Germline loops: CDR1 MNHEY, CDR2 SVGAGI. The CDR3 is CASSPGGQGSYEQYF. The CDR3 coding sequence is TGTGCCAGCAGTCCAGGTGGACAGGGCTCCTACGAGCAGTACTTC.

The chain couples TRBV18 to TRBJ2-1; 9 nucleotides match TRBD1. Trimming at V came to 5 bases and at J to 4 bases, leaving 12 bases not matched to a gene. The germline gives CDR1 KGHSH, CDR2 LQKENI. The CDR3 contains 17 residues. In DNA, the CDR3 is TGTGCCAGCTCATTACGTGCGCCGGGACAGGGTTACAATGAGCAGTTCTTC. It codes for CASSLRAPGQGYNEQFF. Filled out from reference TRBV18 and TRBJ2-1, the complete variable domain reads NAGVMQNPRHLVRRRGQEARLRCSPMKGHSHVYWYRQLPEEGLKFMVYLQKENIIDESGMPKERFSAEFPKEGPSILRIQQVVRGDSAAYFCASSLRAPGQGYNEQFFGPGTRLTVL.

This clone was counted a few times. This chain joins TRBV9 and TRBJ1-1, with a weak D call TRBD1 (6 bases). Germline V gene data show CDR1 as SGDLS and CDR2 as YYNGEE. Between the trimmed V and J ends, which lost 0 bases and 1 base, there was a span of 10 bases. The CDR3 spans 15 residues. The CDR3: CASSVAGGSNTEAFF. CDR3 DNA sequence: TGTGCCAGCAGCGTAGCGGGGGGCTCGAACACTGAAGCTTTCTTT.

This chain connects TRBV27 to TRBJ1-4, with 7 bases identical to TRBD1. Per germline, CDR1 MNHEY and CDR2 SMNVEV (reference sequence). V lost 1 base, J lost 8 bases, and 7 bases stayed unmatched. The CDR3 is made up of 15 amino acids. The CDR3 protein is CASSLWAGGREKLFF. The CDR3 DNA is TGTGCCAGCAGTTTATGGGCAGGGGGACGGGAAAAACTGTTTTTT.

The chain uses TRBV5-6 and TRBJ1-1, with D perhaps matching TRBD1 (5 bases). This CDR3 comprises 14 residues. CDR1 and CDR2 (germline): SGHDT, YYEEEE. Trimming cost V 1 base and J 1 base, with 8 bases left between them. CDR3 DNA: TGTGCCAGCAGCTTGCGGCAGGGGAACACTGAAGCTTTCTTT. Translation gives CASSLRQGNTEAFF.

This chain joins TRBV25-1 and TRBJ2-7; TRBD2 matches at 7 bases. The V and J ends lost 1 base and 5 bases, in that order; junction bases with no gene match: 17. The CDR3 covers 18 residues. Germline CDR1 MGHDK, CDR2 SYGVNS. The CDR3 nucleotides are TGTGCCAGCAGTGAATCCCTTCTAGTTTCGAGCGGGGACCACGAGCAGTACTTC. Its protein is CASSESLLVSSGDHEQYF.

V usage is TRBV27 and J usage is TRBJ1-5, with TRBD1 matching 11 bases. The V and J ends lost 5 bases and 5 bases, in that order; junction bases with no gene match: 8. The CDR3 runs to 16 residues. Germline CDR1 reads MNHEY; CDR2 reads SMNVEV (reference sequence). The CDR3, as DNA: TGTGCCAGCAGTCCGCGGGGACAGGGGGGAGATCAGCCCCAGCATTTT. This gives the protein CASSPRGQGGDQPQHF.

This CDR3 reads CASSPGGWDTEAFF. The CDR3 DNA sequence: TGTGCCAGCAGTCCAGGGGGCTGGGACACTGAAGCTTTCTTT. The rearrangement joins TRBV6-5 to TRBJ1-1; 8 bases agree with TRBD1. The CDR3 consists of 14 residues. The germline V gene encodes CDR1 MNHEY and CDR2 SVGAGI. The V segment lost 5 bases and the J segment 3 bases; nucleotides outside the gene matches: 5.

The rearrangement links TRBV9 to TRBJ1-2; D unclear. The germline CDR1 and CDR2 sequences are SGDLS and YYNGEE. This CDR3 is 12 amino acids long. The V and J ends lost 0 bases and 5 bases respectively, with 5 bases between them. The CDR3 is CASSVGEYGYTF. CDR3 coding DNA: TGTGCCAGCAGCGTAGGGGAGTATGGCTACACCTTC.

This CDR3 is CASSQGTGTAYGYTF. Written as DNA, the CDR3 is TGCGCCAGCAGCCAGGGGACCGGGACAGCCTATGGCTACACCTTC. This chain joins TRBV4-3 and TRBJ1-2, with 7 bases aligning to TRBD1. V was clipped by 3 bases and J by 4 bases; unmatched bases: 8. The V gene's germline CDR1 is LGHNA and CDR2 YSLEER. This CDR3 has 15 residues.

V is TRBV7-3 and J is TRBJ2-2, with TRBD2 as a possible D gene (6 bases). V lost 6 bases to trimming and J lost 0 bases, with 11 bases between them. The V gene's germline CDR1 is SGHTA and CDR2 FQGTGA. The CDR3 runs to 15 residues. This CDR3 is CASSKTRSNTGELFF. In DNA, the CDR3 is TGTGCCAGCAGTAAGACTAGGTCGAACACCGGGGAGCTGTTTTTT.

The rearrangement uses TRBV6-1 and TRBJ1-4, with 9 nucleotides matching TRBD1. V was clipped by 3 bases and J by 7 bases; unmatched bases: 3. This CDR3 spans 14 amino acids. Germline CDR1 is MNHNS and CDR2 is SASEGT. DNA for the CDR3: TGTGCCAGCAGTGAGGGGACAGGGCGTGAAAAACTGTTTTTT. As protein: CASSEGTGREKLFF.